This entry lists 21 T cell receptor beta chains sequenced from one sample in a study of OX40 agonist ivuxolimab in advanced cancers. The table came from immunoSEQ multiplex PCR; TCRdb's copy has only in-frame clones and leaves some out. The table records 45,000 to 55,000 clones, nearly 90% of them present only once. The sample here was CD4+ or CD8+ T cells sorted from blood, taken in a trial of the OX40 agonist ivuxolimab. The receptors stem from an adult with an advanced solid tumor such as melanoma, head and neck, liver or kidney cancer.

The chain is built from TRBV5-1 and TRBJ1-5, with TRBD1 identical over 7 bases. The junction had 8 bases not matched to a gene; V was cut back by 4 bases and J by 4 bases. The CDR3 loop spans 15 amino acids. The germline V gene encodes CDR1 SGHRS and CDR2 YFSETQ. The CDR3 is CASSPSDRDNQPQHF. The CDR3 bases are TGCGCCAGCAGCCCCTCAGACAGGGATAATCAGCCCCAGCATTTT.

This chain joins TRBV5-6 and TRBJ2-3, with TRBD2 identical over 15 bases. Germline V lookup: CDR1 SGHDT, CDR2 YYEEEE. The junction had 6 bases not matched to a gene; V was cut back by 2 bases and J by 5 bases. CDR3 size: 17 residues. The CDR3 protein is CASSFRTSGRAGDTQYF. CDR3 nucleotides: TGTGCCAGCAGCTTTCGGACTAGCGGGAGGGCCGGAGATACGCAGTATTTT. The full variable domain, with the rest looked up from reference TRBV5-6 and TRBJ2-3, is DAGVTQSPTHLIKTRGQQVTLRCSPKSGHDTVSWYQQALGQGPQFIFQYYEEEERQRGNFPDRFSGHQFPNYSSELNVNALLLGDSALYLCASSFRTSGRAGDTQYFGPGTRLTVL.

The chain couples TRBV7-3 to TRBJ2-2; no definite D call. CDR3 length: 15 amino acids. Germline CDR1 is SGHTA and CDR2 is FQGTGA. The V gene lost 2 bases and the J gene lost 6 bases, with 13 bases spanning the gap. This CDR3 reads CASSLSAVGPGELFF. In DNA, the CDR3 is TGTGCCAGCAGCTTATCCGCAGTTGGTCCCGGGGAGCTGTTTTTT.

Details on this clone: This specimen includes other DNA sequences encoding the same CDR3. The rearrangement uses TRBV5-1 and TRBJ1-3, with D hard to call. The germline gives CDR1 SGHRS, CDR2 YFSETQ. The CDR3 loop spans 15 amino acids. With 0 bases removed from V and 0 bases from J, the gap between germline ends came to 7 bases. The CDR3 DNA sequence: TGCGCCAGCAGCTTGGGGTCAGTCTCTGGAAACACCATATATTTT. Protein product: CASSLGSVSGNTIYF.

The chain links TRBV5-1 to TRBJ1-2; a possible D gene is TRBD1 (6 bases). The CDR3 is 15 residues long. V was clipped by 0 bases and J by 4 bases, with 13 bases between them. The germline CDR1 and CDR2 sequences are SGHRS and YFSETQ. The CDR3 sequence: CASSLAVGGLYGYTF. Here the CDR3 DNA reads TGCGCCAGCAGCTTGGCTGTCGGGGGCCTCTATGGCTACACCTTC.

The rearrangement joins TRBV19 to TRBJ2-3; the D gene is possibly TRBD1 (6 bases). CDR1 LNHDA and CDR2 SQIVND come from the germline V gene (reference sequence). Trimming took off 7 bases at V and 3 bases at J, with 14 bases between the two ends. The CDR3 has 14 residues. CDR3 in amino acids: CASNQGRGTDTQYF. DNA of the CDR3: TGTGCCAGTAACCAGGGGCGAGGAACAGATACGCAGTATTTT. Full variable domain (missing parts from reference TRBV19 and TRBJ2-3): DGGITQSPKYLFRKEGQNVTLSCEQNLNHDAMYWYRQDPGQGLRLIYYSQIVNDFQKGDIAEGYSVSREKKESFPLTVTSAQKNPTAFYLCASNQGRGTDTQYFGPGTRLTVL.

The chain recombines TRBV7-9 with TRBJ2-7, with 10 bases lining up with TRBD2. In germline, CDR1 is SEHNR, CDR2 FQNEAQ (reference sequence). The CDR3 extends over 17 amino acids. Trimming cost V 8 bases and J 2 bases; bases outside gene matches: 15. The CDR3 DNA is TGTGCCAGCGGGGATCGGCTAGCGGGAGCTAGTGCCTACGAGCAGTACTTC. Translation: CASGDRLAGASAYEQYF.

This chain uses TRBV5-1 with TRBJ1-5; TRBD1 is a possible D gene (6 bases). The CDR3 has 15 residues. The V gene lost 0 bases and the J gene lost 3 bases, with 10 bases spanning the gap. From germline, CDR1 is SGHRS and CDR2 YFSETQ. The CDR3 region is CASSLAGVSNQPQHF. CDR3 sequence (DNA): TGCGCCAGCAGCTTGGCAGGGGTCTCCAATCAGCCCCAGCATTTT.

The V gene is TRBV5-4, the J gene TRBJ2-7, with TRBD1 matching over 9 bases. Germline CDR1 is SGHNT and CDR2 is YYREEE (reference sequence). The CDR3 is made up of 14 amino acids. Trimming took 4 bases from V and 6 from J; bases not matched to a gene: 8. DNA for the CDR3: TGTGCCAGCAGCCTGGGGACAGGGCGAACCGAGCAGTACTTC. This codes for CASSLGTGRTEQYF.

V usage is TRBV7-2 and J usage is TRBJ1-2, with a possible D match to TRBD1 (5 bases). The CDR3 totals 12 residues. Trimming stripped 2 bases from V and 7 bases from J, with 8 bases between. The germline V gene has CDR1 SGHTA and CDR2 FQGNSA. The CDR3 here is CASSLRGFGYTF. As DNA, the CDR3 is TGTGCCAGCAGCTTACGGGGCTTTGGCTACACCTTC.

This chain links TRBV7-2 with TRBJ2-1; D may correspond to TRBD1 or TRBD2 (5 bases each). The CDR3 extends over 12 amino acids. V was shortened by 4 bases and J by 7 bases, with 8 bases between the two germline ends. Germline CDR1 SGHTA, CDR2 FQGNSA. This CDR3 reads CASSSGTNEQFF. In DNA form, the CDR3 reads TGTGCCAGCAGCTCCGGGACGAATGAGCAGTTCTTC.

This chain uses TRBV19 with TRBJ2-6; D unresolved. V shed 3 bases and J shed 4 bases, with 10 bases lying between them. This CDR3 is 15 amino acids long. CDR1 and CDR2 (germline): LNHDA, SQIVND (reference sequence). The CDR3 protein is CASSMGGSGANVLTF. The CDR3 nucleotides are TGTGCCAGTAGTATGGGCGGTTCAGGGGCCAACGTCCTGACTTTC.

This chain joins TRBV10-1 and TRBJ2-5, with D tentatively TRBD1 (6 bases). The V and J ends lost 3 bases and 5 bases respectively, with 13 bases between them. Germline lookup yields CDR1 WNHNN and CDR2 SYGVQD (reference sequence). This CDR3 has 14 residues. CDR3 DNA: TGCGCCAGCAGTGATGGGACCCAGGGGGAGACCCAGTACTTC. Translated: CASSDGTQGETQYF.

The sample holds one count of this clone. The chain employs TRBV2 and TRBJ2-5; unclear D gene. The germline V gene encodes CDR1 SNHLY and CDR2 FYNNEI. The V end was cut by 3 bases, the J end by 5 bases, with 7 bases between. CDR3 size: 12 residues. CDR3 amino acids: CASSEGWETQYF. Here the CDR3 DNA reads TGTGCCAGCAGTGAGGGCTGGGAGACCCAGTACTTC.

The chain couples TRBV6-5 to TRBJ2-7; TRBD2 matches 10 bases. This CDR3 is 14 amino acids long. Germline CDR1 MNHEY, CDR2 SVGAGI. Losses at the gene ends were 4 bases for V and 7 bases for J; bases not matched to a gene: 7. The DNA of the CDR3 is TGTGCCAGCAGTTCCTCTAGCGGGGGTAATGAGCAGTACTTC. This encodes CASSSSSGGNEQYF.

V is TRBV5-4 and J is TRBJ1-2, with a possible D match to TRBD1 (6 bases). Per germline, CDR1 SGHNT and CDR2 YYREEE (reference sequence). This CDR3 region has 14 residues. V lost 2 bases and J lost 0, with 8 bases in between. The CDR3 loop is CASSLQGANYGYTF. The CDR3 nucleotides are TGTGCCAGCAGCTTACAGGGCGCTAACTATGGCTACACCTTC.

This chain joins TRBV10-2 and TRBJ2-5; D not resolved. Germline CDR1 reads WSHSY; CDR2 reads SAAADI. V was shortened by 2 bases and J by 4 bases, with 11 bases between the two germline ends. The CDR3 is made up of 14 amino acids. CDR3 sequence (DNA): TGCGCCAGCAGTGAGACCGTGAACAGAGAGACCCAGTACTTC. It yields the protein CASSETVNRETQYF.

The genes are TRBV6-1 and TRBJ2-4; the D gene could be TRBD1 or TRBD2 (6 bases each). V lost 11 bases, J lost 6 bases, and 14 bases lay in between. CDR1 and CDR2 (germline): MNHNS, SASEGT. The CDR3 length is 12 residues. CDR3 DNA: TGTGCCGTCAACCGGGGGCTAAACATTCAGTACTTC. Translated: CAVNRGLNIQYF.

V and J are TRBV5-6 and TRBJ2-7, with 9 bases that match TRBD2. Germline V gene lookup returns CDR1 SGHDT and CDR2 YYEEEE. Trimming cost V 4 bases and J 1 base; bases outside gene matches: 9. CDR3 size: 16 residues. The chain's CDR3 is CASSRPGLAPSYEQYF. Written as DNA, the CDR3 is TGTGCCAGCAGCCGACCTGGACTAGCGCCTTCCTACGAGCAGTACTTC. The whole variable domain, remainder taken from reference TRBV5-6 and TRBJ2-7, is DAGVTQSPTHLIKTRGQQVTLRCSPKSGHDTVSWYQQALGQGPQFIFQYYEEEERQRGNFPDRFSGHQFPNYSSELNVNALLLGDSALYLCASSRPGLAPSYEQYFGPGTRLTVT.

The genes are TRBV30 and TRBJ2-3; D is uncertain. This CDR3 is built from 13 residues. Trimming cost V 6 bases and J 2 bases, with 12 bases left between them. Germline V lookup: CDR1 GTSNPN, CDR2 SVGIG (reference sequence). The CDR3, as DNA: TGTGCCTGTAAATCTGACACCACAGATACGCAGTATTTT. It codes for CACKSDTTDTQYF. The full variable domain, in which reference TRBV30 and TRBJ2-3 provide the parts outside the CDR3, is SQTIHQWPATLVQPVGSPLSLECTVEGTSNPNLYWYRQAAGRGLQLLFYSVGIGQISSEVPQNLSASRPQDRQFILSSKKLLLSDSGFYLCACKSDTTDTQYFGPGTRLTVL.

The count of this clone is one. This chain uses TRBV10-3 with TRBJ2-5; no clear D gene. V was trimmed by 2 bases and J by 5 bases, leaving 6 bases between them. This CDR3 has 12 residues. Germline V gene sequence: CDR1 ENHRY, CDR2 SYGVKD. CDR3 amino acids: CAISELPETQYF. CDR3 nucleotides: TGTGCCATCAGTGAGCTCCCGGAGACCCAGTACTTC.